These T cell receptor beta chains were read from a single sample in a study of blood T cell repertoires in COVID-19. Assay used: immunoSEQ multiplex PCR; TCRdb lists only in-frame clones, some missing. The sample yields 150,000 or so clones, approximately 78% seen once. Sequenced: PBMCs or T cells enriched from blood (not recorded which). The receptors were sampled from a woman aged 45-59 years who had recovered from COVID-19. The CDR3 runs from the conserved cysteine through the conserved F or W. The order of the fields is CDR3 protein, D gene, J gene, CDR3 length, V gene. D genes are given only for firm matches.

CDR3: CASTSDSANTGELFF
D: .
J: TRBJ2-2
length: 15
V: TRBV7-9

CDR3: CASSVGGQETGELFF
D: .
J: TRBJ2-2
length: 15
V: TRBV6-4

CDR3: CASSEAKMPRWTLF
D: .
J: TRBJ1-1
length: 14
V: TRBV2

CDR3: CASSLPAGYNQPQHF
D: .
J: TRBJ1-5
length: 15
V: TRBV19

CDR3: CASSTSRTTWQGYEQYF
D: .
J: TRBJ2-7
length: 17
V: TRBV5-1

CDR3: CASSPTVLRGNTIYF
D: .
J: TRBJ1-3
length: 15
V: TRBV6-5

CDR3: CASSPIDLGTVNQPQHF
D: TRBD1
J: TRBJ1-5
length: 17
V: TRBV18

CDR3: CASSLGATGELFF
D: .
J: TRBJ2-2
length: 13
V: TRBV7-8

CDR3: CASSSLDTSGNTIYF
D: .
J: TRBJ1-3
length: 15
V: TRBV7-8

CDR3: CASSWTSGANTGELFF
D: TRBD2
J: TRBJ2-2
length: 16
V: TRBV11-3

CDR3: CASSSRLGTEAFF
D: .
J: TRBJ1-1
length: 13
V: TRBV5-5

CDR3: CASSLPSSGLYNEQFF
D: .
J: TRBJ2-1
length: 16
V: TRBV27

CDR3: CASSPPYRDRQNYGYTF
D: TRBD1
J: TRBJ1-2
length: 17
V: TRBV18

CDR3: CASSPWTSSGELFF
D: TRBD2
J: TRBJ2-2
length: 14
V: TRBV19

CDR3: CASSHGPDRVTEAFF
D: TRBD1
J: TRBJ1-1
length: 15
V: TRBV7-3

CDR3: CASTPGVTLHF
D: .
J: TRBJ1-6
length: 11
V: TRBV16

CDR3: CASSQDLDAEAFF
D: .
J: TRBJ1-1
length: 13
V: TRBV4-1

CDR3: CASGDRGYEQYF
D: TRBD1
J: TRBJ2-7
length: 12
V: TRBV19

CDR3: CASSVSRGAGETQYF
D: .
J: TRBJ2-5
length: 15
V: TRBV9

CDR3: CASSVASGGADTGELFF
D: TRBD2
J: TRBJ2-2
length: 17
V: TRBV9

CDR3: CASSLGQGWNQPQHF
D: TRBD1
J: TRBJ1-5
length: 15
V: TRBV5-5

CDR3: CASSVTASSYEQYF
D: .
J: TRBJ2-7
length: 14
V: TRBV7-2

CDR3: CASSSVEQAEAFF
D: .
J: TRBJ1-1
length: 13
V: TRBV18

CDR3: CASSQARLTEAFF
D: .
J: TRBJ1-1
length: 13
V: TRBV3-1/TRBV3-2

CDR3: CASSLGGKETQYF
D: .
J: TRBJ2-5
length: 13
V: TRBV5-5

CDR3: CATSDTPGQGMTEQYF
D: TRBD1
J: TRBJ2-7
length: 16
V: TRBV24-1

CDR3: CASSQVTLGNTEAFF
D: .
J: TRBJ1-1
length: 15
V: TRBV4-1

CDR3: CSVLDRGNYEQYF
D: TRBD1
J: TRBJ2-7
length: 13
V: TRBV29-1

CDR3: CATSRTGANTEAFF
D: TRBD1
J: TRBJ1-1
length: 14
V: TRBV15

CDR3: CASSLYARGAYGYTF
D: .
J: TRBJ1-2
length: 15
V: TRBV28

CDR3: CASSQDRASEGYGYTF
D: .
J: TRBJ1-2
length: 16
V: TRBV3-1/TRBV3-2

CDR3: CASSPSLGNTEAFF
D: .
J: TRBJ1-1
length: 14
V: TRBV5-1

CDR3: CAWSSILGTGVNKQYF
D: TRBD1
J: TRBJ2-7
length: 16
V: TRBV30

CDR3: CASSVGDGLEPQHF
D: .
J: TRBJ1-5
length: 14
V: TRBV9

CDR3: CASSLALGTAYEQYF
D: .
J: TRBJ2-7
length: 15
V: TRBV5-1

CDR3: CASSPTPSGQGAHTIYF
D: TRBD1
J: TRBJ1-3
length: 17
V: TRBV18

CDR3: CASSPTGSGNQPQHF
D: TRBD1
J: TRBJ1-5
length: 15
V: TRBV27

CDR3: CSVGQGPNSPLHF
D: TRBD1
J: TRBJ1-6
length: 13
V: TRBV29-1

CDR3: CASSEAGTDSGYTF
D: TRBD1
J: TRBJ1-2
length: 14
V: TRBV6-1

CDR3: CASSLLAGELFF
D: .
J: TRBJ2-2
length: 12
V: TRBV12-3/TRBV12-4

CDR3: CASSFGQGREKLFF
D: TRBD1
J: TRBJ1-4
length: 14
V: TRBV5-8

CDR3: CASSEGQGELYGYTF
D: TRBD1
J: TRBJ1-2
length: 15
V: TRBV7-2

CDR3: CASSYSQVTWGTEAFF
D: .
J: TRBJ1-1
length: 16
V: TRBV6-5